The sample holds one count of the clone carrying this T cell receptor (beta chain). This specimen belongs to a study of technical replicates of blood from a few donors. The assay was immunoSEQ multiplex PCR, and TCRdb's table has in-frame clones only and misses some. The data show about 50,000 clones, with about 96% seen just once and approximately 3.4% held by the top ten. This CDR3 is built from 14 residues. The germline V gene encodes CDR1 ENHRY and CDR2 SYGVKD. Trimming took 6 bases from V and 0 from J, leaving 9 bases between them. J is TRBJ1-3 and V is TRBV10-3, with D unclear. The clonotype comes from a human donor in good health. Some clones in this sample may be carry-over from other donors' samples. Sequencing was performed on PBMCs. Here the CDR3 DNA reads TGTGCCATCAGCGACGGGTACTCTGGAAACACCATATATTTT. Its translation: CAISDGYSGNTIYF.